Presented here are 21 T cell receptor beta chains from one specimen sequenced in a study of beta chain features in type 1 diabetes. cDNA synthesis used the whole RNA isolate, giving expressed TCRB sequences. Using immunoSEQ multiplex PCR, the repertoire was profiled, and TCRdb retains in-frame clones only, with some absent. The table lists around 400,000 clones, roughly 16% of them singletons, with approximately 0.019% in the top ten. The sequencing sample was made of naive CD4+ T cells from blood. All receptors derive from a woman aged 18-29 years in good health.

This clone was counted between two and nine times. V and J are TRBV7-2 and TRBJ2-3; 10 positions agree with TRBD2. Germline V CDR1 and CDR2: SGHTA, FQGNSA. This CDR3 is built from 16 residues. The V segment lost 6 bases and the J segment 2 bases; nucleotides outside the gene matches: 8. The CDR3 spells CASSPGLAANTDTQYF. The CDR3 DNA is TGTGCCAGCAGTCCTGGACTAGCGGCAAACACAGATACGCAGTATTTT. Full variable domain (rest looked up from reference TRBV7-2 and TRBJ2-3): GAGVSQSPSNKVTEKGKDVELRCDPISGHTALYWYRQSLGQGLEFLIYFQGNSAPDKSGLPSDRFSAERTGGSVSTLTIQRTQQEDSAVYLCASSPGLAANTDTQYFGPGTRLTVL.

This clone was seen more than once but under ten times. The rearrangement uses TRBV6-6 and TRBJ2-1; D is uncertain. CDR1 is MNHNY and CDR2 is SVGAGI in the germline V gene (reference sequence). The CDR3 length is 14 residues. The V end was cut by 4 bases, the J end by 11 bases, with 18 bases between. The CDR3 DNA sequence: TGTGCCAGCAGTTTCACTCTTACGGGTGGTAAGCAGTTCTTC. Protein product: CASSFTLTGGKQFF.

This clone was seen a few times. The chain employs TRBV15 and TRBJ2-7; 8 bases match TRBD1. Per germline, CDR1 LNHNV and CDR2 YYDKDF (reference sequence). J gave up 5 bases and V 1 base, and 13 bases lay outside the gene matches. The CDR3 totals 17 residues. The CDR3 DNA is TGTGCCACCAGCAGAGGAGGGTTAGGACAGGGAAAAGACGAGCAGTACTTC. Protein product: CATSRGGLGQGKDEQYF. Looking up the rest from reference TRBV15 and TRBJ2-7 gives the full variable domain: DAMVIQNPRYQVTQFGKPVTLSCSQTLNHNVMYWYQQKSSQAPKLLFHYYDKDFNNEADTPDNFQSRRPNTSFCFLDIRSPGLGDTAMYLCATSRGGLGQGKDEQYFGPGTRLTVT.

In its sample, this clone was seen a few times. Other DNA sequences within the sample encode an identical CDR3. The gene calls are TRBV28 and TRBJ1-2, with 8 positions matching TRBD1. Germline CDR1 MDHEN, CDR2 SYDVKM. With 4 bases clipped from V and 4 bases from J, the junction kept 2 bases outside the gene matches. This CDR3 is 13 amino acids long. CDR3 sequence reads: CASSSGQGYGYTF. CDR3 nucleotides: TGTGCCAGCAGTTCCGGACAGGGCTATGGCTACACCTTC.

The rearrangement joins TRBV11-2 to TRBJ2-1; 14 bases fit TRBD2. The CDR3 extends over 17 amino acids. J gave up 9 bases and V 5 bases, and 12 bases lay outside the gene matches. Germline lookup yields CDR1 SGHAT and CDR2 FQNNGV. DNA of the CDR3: TGTGCCAGCAGCCTCCGACTAGCGGGAGGGAGCAAAGCTGAGCAGTTCTTC. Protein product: CASSLRLAGGSKAEQFF.

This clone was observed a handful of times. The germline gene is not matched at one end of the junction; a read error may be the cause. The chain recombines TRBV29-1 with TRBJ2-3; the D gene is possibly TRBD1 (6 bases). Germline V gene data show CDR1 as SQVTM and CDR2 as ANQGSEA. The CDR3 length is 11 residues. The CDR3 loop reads CSGAPGPGALF. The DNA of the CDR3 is TGCAGCGGTGCCCCGGGCCCAGGGGCTCTTTTT.

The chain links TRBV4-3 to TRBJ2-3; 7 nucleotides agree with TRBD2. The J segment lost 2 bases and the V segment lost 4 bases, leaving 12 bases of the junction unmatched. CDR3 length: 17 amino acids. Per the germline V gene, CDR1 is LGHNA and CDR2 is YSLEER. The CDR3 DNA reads TGCGCCAGCAGCCCAGGGTTTGGTACTAGCGACACAGATACGCAGTATTTT. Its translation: CASSPGFGTSDTDTQYF.

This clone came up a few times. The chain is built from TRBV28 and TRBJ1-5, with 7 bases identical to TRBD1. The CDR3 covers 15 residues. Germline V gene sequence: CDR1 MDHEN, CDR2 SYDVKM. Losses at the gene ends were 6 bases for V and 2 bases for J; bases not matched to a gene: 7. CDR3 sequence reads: CASSPTGEGNQPQHF. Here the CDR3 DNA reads TGTGCCAGCAGCCCCACAGGGGAGGGCAATCAGCCCCAGCATTTT. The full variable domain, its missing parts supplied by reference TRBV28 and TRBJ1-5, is DVKVTQSSRYLVKRTGEKVFLECVQDMDHENMFWYRQDPGLGLRLIYFSYDVKMKEKGDIPEGYSVSREKKERFSLILESASTNQTSMYLCASSPTGEGNQPQHFGDGTRLSIL.

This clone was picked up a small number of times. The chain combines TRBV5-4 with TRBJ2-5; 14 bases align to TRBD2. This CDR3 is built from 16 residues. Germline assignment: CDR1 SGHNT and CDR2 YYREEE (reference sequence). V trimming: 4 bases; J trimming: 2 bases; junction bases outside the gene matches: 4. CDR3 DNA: TGTGCCAGCAGCGACCGGACTAGCGGGAGGCAAGAGACCCAGTACTTC. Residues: CASSDRTSGRQETQYF.

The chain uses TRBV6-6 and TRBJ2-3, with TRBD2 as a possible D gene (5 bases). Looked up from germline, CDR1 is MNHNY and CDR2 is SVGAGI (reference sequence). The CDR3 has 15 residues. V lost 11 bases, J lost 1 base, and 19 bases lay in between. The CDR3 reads CAAWRFPLRTDTQYF. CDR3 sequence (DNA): TGTGCCGCCTGGAGGTTCCCTCTTCGCACAGATACGCAGTATTTT.

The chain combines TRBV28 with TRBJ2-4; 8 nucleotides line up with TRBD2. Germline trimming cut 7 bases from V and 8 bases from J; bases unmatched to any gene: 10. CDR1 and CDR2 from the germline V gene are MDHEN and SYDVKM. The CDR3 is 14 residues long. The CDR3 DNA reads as TGTGCCAGCACTACGGCGGGGGGCGAAGACATTCAGTACTTC. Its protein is CASTTAGGEDIQYF.

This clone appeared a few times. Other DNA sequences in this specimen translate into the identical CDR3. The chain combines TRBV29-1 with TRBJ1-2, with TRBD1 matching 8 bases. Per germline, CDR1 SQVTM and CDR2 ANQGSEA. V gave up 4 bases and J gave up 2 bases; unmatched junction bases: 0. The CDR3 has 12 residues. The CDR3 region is CSVGDRNYGYTF. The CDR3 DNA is TGCAGCGTTGGGGACAGGAACTATGGCTACACCTTC.

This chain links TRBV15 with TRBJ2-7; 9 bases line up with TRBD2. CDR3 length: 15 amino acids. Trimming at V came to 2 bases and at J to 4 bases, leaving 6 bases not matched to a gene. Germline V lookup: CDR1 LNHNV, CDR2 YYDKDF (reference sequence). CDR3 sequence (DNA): TGTGCCACCAGCAGACCAGCGGGAGGAATTTACGAGCAGTACTTC. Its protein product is CATSRPAGGIYEQYF.

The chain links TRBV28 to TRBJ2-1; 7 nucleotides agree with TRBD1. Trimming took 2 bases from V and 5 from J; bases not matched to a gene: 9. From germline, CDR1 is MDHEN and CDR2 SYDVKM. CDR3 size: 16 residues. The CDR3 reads CASSLPQGTDNNEQFF. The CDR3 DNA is TGTGCCAGCAGTTTACCGCAAGGGACAGATAACAATGAGCAGTTCTTC.

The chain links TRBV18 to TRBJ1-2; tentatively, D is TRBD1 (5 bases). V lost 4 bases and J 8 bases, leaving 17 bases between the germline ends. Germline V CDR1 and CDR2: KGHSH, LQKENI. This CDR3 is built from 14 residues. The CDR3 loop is CASSLRDVSMGYTF. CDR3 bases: TGTGCCAGCTCACTGCGGGACGTAAGCATGGGCTACACCTTC.

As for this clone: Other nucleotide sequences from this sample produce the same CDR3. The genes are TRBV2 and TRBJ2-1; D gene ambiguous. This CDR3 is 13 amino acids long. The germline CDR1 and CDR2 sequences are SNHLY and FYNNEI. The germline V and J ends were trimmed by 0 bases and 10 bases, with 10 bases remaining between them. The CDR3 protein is CASSEAPPGEQFF. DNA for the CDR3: TGTGCCAGCAGTGAAGCCCCTCCCGGGGAGCAGTTCTTC.

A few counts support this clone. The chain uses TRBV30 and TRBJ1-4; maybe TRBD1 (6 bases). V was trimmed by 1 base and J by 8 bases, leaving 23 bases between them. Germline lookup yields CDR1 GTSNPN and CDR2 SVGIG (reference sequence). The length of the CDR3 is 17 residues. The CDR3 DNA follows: TGTGCCTGGAGTGCCCCACCTATACGAGGGACACTCGAAAAACTGTTTTTT. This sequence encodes CAWSAPPIRGTLEKLFF.

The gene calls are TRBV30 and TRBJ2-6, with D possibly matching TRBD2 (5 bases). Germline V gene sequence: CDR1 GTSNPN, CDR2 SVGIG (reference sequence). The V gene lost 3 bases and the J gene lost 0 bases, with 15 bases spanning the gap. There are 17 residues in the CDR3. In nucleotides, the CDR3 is TGTGCCTGGAGGGAGGTCAGCAAACTCTCTGGGGCCAACGTCCTGACTTTC. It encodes CAWREVSKLSGANVLTF.

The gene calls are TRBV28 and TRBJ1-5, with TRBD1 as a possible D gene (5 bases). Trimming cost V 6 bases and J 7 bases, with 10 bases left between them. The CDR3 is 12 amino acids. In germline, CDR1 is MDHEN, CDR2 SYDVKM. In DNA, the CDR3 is TGTGCCAGCAGCAGGGTTGTCCAGCCCCAGCATTTT. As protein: CASSRVVQPQHF.

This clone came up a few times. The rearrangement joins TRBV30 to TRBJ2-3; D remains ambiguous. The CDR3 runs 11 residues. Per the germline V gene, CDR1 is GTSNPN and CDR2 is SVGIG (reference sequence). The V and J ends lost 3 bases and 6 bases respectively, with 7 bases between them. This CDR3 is CAWSLLDTQYF. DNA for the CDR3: TGTGCCTGGAGCCTTTTGGATACGCAGTATTTT.

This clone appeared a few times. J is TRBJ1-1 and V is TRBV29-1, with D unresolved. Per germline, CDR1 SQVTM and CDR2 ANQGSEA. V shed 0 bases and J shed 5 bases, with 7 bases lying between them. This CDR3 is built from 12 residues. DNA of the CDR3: TGCAGCGTTGAAGACGAGGTTACTGAAGCTTTCTTT. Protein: CSVEDEVTEAFF. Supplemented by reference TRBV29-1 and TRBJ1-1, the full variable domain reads SAVISQKPSRDICQRGTSLTIQCQVDSQVTMMFWYRQQPGQSLTLIATANQGSEATYESGFVIDKFPISRPNLTFSTLTVSNMSPEDSSIYLCSVEDEVTEAFFGQGTRLTVV.